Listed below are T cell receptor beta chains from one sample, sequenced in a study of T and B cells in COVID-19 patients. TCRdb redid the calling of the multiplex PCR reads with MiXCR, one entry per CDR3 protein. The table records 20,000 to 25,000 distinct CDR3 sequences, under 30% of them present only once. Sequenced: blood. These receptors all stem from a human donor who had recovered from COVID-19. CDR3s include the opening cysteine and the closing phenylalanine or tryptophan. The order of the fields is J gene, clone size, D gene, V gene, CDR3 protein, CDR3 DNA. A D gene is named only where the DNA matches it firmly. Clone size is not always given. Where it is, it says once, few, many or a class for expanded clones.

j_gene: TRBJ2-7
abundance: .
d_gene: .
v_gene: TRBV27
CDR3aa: CASAKVFQLYEQYF
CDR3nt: TGTGCCAGCGCAAAAGTGTTTCAGCTTTACGAGCAGTACTTC

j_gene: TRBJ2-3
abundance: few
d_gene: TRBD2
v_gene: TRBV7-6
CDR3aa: CASSSRLAGGLIADTQYF
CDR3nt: TGTGCCAGCAGCTCCCGACTAGCGGGGGGGCTCATCGCAGATACGCAGTATTTT

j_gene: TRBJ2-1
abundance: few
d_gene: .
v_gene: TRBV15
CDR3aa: CATSRLTSREEQFF
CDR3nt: TGTGCCACCAGCAGATTAACTTCTAGGGAAGAGCAGTTCTTC

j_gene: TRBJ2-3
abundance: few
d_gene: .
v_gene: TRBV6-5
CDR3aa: CASSRSGLVLHTDTQYF
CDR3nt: TGTGCCAGCAGCCGTTCCGGACTCGTCCTACACACAGATACGCAGTATTTT

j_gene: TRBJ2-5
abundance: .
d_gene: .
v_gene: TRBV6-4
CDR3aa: CASSPGYETQYF
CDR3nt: TGTGCCAGCAGCCCAGGGTACGAGACCCAGTACTTC

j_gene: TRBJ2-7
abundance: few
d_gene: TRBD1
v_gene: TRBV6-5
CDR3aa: CASSRQGIEQYF
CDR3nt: TGTGCCAGCAGCAGACAGGGAATCGAGCAGTACTTC

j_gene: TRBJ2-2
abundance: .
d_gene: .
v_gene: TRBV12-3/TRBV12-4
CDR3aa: CASKGWSGELFF
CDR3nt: TGTGCCAGCAAAGGGTGGTCCGGGGAGCTGTTTTTT

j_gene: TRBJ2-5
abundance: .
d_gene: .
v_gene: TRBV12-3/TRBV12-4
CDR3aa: CASSLTGRQETQYF
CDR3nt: TGTGCCAGCAGTTTAACGGGGAGGCAAGAGACCCAGTACTTC

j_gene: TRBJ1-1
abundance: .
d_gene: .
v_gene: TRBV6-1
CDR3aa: CASSEQGKNTEAFF
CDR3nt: TGTGCCAGCAGTGAACAGGGCAAGAACACTGAAGCTTTCTTT

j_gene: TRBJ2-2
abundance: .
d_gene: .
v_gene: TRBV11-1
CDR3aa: CASSPRLGGRGELFF
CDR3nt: TGTGCCAGCAGCCCTCGTTTGGGGGGGCGTGGGGAGCTGTTTTTT

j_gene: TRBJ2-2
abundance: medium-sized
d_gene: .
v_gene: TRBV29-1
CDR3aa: CSVEQDAGELFF
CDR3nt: TGCAGCGTTGAACAGGACGCCGGGGAGCTGTTTTTT

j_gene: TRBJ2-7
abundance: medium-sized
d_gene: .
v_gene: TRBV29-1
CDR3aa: CSVVIFGGSTPYEQYF
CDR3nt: TGCAGCGTTGTTATTTTCGGAGGATCAACCCCCTACGAGCAGTACTTC

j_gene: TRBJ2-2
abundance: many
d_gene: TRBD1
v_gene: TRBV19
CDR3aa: CASSRGQVRSGELFF
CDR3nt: TGTGCCAGTAGCCGTGGACAGGTCCGGTCCGGGGAGCTGTTTTTT

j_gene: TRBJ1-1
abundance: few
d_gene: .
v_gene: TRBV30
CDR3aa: CAWSVIGGTEAFF
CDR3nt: TGTGCCTGGAGTGTAATTGGGGGGACTGAAGCTTTCTTT

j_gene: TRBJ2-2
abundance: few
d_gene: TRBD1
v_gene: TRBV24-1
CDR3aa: CATSDSDRGGTGELFF
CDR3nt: TGTGCCACCAGTGACTCGGACAGGGGAGGGACCGGGGAGCTGTTTTTT

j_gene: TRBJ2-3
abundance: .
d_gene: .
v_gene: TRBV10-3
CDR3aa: CALRDSSDTQYF
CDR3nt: TGTGCCCTGAGAGACAGTTCCGATACGCAGTATTTT

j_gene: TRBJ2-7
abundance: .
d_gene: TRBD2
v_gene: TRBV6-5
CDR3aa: CASSLGLAGGYEQYF
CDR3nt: TGTGCCAGCAGTTTGGGACTAGCGGGAGGGTACGAGCAGTACTTC

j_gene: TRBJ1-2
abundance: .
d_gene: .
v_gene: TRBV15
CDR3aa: CATSRDRAGSYGYTF
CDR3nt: TGTGCCACCAGCAGAGATCGGGCGGGCAGCTATGGCTACACCTTC

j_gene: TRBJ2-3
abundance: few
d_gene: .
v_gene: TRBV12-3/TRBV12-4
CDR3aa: CASGAAGAAVF
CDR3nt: TGTGCTAGTGGTGCCGCCGGGGCCGCCGTTTTT

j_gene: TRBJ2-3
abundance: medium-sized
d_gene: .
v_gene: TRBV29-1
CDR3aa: CSVDSGTGQDTQYF
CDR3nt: TGCAGCGTTGATTCCGGGACCGGGCAAGATACGCAGTATTTT

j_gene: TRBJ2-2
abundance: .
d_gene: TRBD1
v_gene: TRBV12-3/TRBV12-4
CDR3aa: CASSPGQGATGELFF
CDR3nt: TGTGCCAGCAGCCCAGGACAGGGGGCGACCGGGGAGCTGTTTTTT

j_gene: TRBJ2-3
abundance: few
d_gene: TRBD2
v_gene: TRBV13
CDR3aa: CASSLGAGRTDTQYF
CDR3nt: TGTGCCAGCAGCCTGGGAGCGGGGCGCACAGATACGCAGTATTTT

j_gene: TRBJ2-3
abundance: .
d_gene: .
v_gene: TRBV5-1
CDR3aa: CASSLGWGISTDTQYF
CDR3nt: TGTGCCAGCAGCTTGGGTTGGGGGATTAGCACAGATACGCAGTATTTT

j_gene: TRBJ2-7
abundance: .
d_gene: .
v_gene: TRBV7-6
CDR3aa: CASSLRGNYEQYF
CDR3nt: TGTGCCAGCAGCTTAAGGGGGAACTACGAGCAGTACTTC

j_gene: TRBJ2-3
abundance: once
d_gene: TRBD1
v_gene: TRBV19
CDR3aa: CASDTGTGNQPQYF
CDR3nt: TGTGCCAGTGATACCGGGACAGGCAATCAGCCCCAGTATTTT

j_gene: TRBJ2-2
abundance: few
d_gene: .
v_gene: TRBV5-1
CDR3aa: CASSLGYTGELFF
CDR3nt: TGCGCCAGCAGCTTGGGGTACACCGGGGAGCTGTTTTTT

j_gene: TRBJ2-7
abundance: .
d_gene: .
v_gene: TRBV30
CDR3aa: CAWTPWGGGEQYF
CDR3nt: TGTGCCTGGACCCCCTGGGGAGGTGGCGAGCAGTACTTC

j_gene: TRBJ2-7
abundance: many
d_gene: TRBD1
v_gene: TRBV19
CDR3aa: CASGGTGQSEQYF
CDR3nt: TGTGCCAGTGGCGGGACAGGGCAGAGCGAGCAGTACTTC

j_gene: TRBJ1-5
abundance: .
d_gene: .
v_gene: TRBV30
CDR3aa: CAWSGGERPQHF
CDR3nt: TGTGCCTGGAGTGGGGGGGAGAGGCCCCAGCATTTT

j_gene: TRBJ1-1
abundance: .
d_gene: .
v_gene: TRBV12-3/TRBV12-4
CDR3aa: CASTPAGRDTEAFF
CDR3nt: TGTGCCAGCACCCCGGCGGGACGGGACACTGAAGCTTTCTTT

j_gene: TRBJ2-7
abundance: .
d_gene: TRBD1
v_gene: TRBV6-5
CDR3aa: CASSYRDRGSYEQYF
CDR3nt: TGTGCCAGCAGTTACCGGGACAGGGGTTCCTACGAGCAGTACTTC

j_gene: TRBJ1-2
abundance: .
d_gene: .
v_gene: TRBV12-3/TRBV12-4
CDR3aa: CASSLSGVPYGYTF
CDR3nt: TGTGCCAGCAGTTTGTCCGGGGTCCCCTATGGCTACACCTTC

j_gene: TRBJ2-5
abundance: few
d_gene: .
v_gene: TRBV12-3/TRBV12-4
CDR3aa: CASRRGQFETQYF
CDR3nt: TGTGCCAGCAGAAGAGGACAGTTTGAGACCCAGTACTTC

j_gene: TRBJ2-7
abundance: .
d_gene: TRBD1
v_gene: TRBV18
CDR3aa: CASSPGTGYSGEQYF
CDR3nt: TGTGCCAGCTCACCTGGGACAGGATATTCGGGGGAGCAGTACTTC

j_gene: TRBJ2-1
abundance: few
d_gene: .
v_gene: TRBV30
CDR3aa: CAWSDHEQFF
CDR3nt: TGTGCCTGGAGTGACCATGAGCAGTTCTTC

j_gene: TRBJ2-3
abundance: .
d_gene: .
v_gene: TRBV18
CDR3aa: CASSPSPGAGTDTQYF
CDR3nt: TGTGCCAGCTCACCGAGTCCGGGGGCGGGCACAGATACGCAGTATTTT

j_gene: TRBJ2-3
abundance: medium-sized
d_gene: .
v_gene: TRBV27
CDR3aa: CASSWERAGDTQYF
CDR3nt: TGTGCCAGCAGTTGGGAAAGGGCAGGAGATACGCAGTATTTT

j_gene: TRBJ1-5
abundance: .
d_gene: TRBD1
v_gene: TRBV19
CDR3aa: CASSPQGGGGQPQHF
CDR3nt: TGTGCCAGTAGTCCTCAGGGGGGGGGCGGTCAGCCCCAGCATTTT

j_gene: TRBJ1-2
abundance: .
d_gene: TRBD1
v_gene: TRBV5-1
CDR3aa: CASSLGQGAGYTF
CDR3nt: TGCGCCAGCAGCTTGGGGCAGGGGGCAGGCTACACCTTC

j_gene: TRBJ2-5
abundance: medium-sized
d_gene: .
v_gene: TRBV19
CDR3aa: CASSISASALETQYF
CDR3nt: TGTGCCAGTAGTATTTCGGCGTCAGCCCTCGAGACCCAGTACTTC

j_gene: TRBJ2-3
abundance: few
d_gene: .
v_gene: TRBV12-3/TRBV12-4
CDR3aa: CASSLWESTDTQYF
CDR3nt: TGTGCCAGCAGTTTATGGGAGAGCACAGATACGCAGTATTTT

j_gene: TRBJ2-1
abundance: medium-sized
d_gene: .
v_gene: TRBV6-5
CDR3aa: CASTRLAQPPSEQFF
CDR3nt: TGTGCCAGCACTCGCCTAGCGCAACCTCCCAGTGAGCAGTTCTTC

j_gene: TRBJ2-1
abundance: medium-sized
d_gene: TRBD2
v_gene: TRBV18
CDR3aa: CASSPGLGYYNEQFF
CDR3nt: TGTGCCAGCTCACCAGGACTAGGCTACTACAATGAGCAGTTCTTC

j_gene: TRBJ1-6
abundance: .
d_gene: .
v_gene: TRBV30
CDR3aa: CAWSVRNNSPLHF
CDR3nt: TGTGCCTGGAGTGTACGCAATAATTCACCCCTCCACTTT

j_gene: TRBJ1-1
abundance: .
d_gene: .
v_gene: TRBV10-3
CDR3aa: CAIRPIGGHTEAFF
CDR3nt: TGTGCCATCAGGCCTATAGGAGGTCATACTGAAGCTTTCTTT

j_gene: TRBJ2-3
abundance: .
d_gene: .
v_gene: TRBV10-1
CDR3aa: CASSESGVVDTQYF
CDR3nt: TGCGCCAGCAGTGAATCGGGAGTAGTAGATACGCAGTATTTT

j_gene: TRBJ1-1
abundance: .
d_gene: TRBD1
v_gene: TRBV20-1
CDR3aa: CSARDTGGTEAFF
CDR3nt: TGCAGTGCTAGAGATACAGGGGGCACTGAAGCTTTCTTT

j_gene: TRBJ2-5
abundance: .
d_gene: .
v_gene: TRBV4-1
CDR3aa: CASSQDRRETQYF
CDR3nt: TGCGCCAGCAGCCAAGATCGGAGGGAGACCCAGTACTTC

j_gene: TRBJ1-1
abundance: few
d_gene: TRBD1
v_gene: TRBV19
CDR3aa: CASSEPGTVNTEAFF
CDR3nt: TGTGCCAGTAGCGAGCCCGGGACAGTGAACACTGAAGCTTTCTTT

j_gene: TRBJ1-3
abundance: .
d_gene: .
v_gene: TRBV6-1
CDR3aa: CASSLNPWGSGNTIYF
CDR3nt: TGTGCCAGCAGCCTAAATCCTTGGGGCTCTGGAAACACCATATATTTT

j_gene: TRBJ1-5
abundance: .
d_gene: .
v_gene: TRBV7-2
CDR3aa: CASSIPPGERHF
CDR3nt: TGTGCCAGCAGCATTCCTCCAGGGGAGAGGCATTTT